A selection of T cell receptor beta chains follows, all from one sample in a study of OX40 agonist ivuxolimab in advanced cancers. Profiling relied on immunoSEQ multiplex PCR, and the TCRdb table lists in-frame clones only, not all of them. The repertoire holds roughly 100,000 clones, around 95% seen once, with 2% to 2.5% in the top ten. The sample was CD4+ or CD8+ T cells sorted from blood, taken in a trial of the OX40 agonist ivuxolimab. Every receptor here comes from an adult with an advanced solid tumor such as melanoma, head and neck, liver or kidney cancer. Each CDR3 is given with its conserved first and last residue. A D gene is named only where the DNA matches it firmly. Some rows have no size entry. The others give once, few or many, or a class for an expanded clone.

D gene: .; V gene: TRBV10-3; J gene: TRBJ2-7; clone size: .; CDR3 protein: CAISSGTAYEQYF; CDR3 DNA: TGTGCCATCAGTTCCGGGACCGCCTACGAGCAGTACTTC
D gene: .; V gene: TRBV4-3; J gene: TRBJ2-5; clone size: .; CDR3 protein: CASSQEGNINKGRHGETQYF; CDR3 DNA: TGCGCCAGCAGCCAAGAAGGTAACATTAATAAGGGCCGTCATGGGGAGACCCAGTACTTC
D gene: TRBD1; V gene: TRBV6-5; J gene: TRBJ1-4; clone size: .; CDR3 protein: CATTGAANEKLFF; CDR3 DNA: TGTGCCACCACAGGGGCGGCTAATGAAAAACTGTTTTTT
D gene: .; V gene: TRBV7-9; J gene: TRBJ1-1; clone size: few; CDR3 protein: CASSSTNTEAFF; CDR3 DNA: TGTGCCAGCAGTTCAACGAACACTGAAGCTTTCTTT
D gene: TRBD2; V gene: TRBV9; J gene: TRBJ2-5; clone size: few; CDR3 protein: CASSLSTSGERETQYF; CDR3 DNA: TGTGCCAGCAGTCTTTCGACTAGCGGGGAGAGAGAGACCCAGTACTTC
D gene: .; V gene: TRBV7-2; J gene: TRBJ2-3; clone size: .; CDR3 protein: CASQPGLLGTDTQYF; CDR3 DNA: TGTGCCAGCCAGCCGGGACTCCTCGGCACAGATACGCAGTATTTT
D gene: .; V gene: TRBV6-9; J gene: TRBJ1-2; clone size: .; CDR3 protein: CASSYFQDNYGYTF; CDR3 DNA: TGTGCCAGCAGTTATTTCCAGGACAACTATGGCTACACCTTC
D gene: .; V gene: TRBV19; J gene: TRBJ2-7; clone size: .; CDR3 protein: CASSMGSGLAYEQYF; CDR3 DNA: TGTGCCAGTAGTATGGGGTCAGGCCTCGCCTACGAGCAGTACTTC
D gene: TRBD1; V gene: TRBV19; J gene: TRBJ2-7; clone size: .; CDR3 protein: CASSTSGTGGYEQYF; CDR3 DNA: TGTGCCAGTAGTACCTCCGGGACAGGGGGCTACGAGCAGTACTTC
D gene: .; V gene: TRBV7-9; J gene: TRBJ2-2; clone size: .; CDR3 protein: CASSFEGVTGELFF; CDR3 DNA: TGTGCCAGCAGCTTTGAAGGCGTCACCGGGGAGCTGTTTTTT
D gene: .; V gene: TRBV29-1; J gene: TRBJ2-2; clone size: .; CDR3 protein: CSGAGLNTGELFF; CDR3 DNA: TGCAGCGGGGCGGGCCTTAACACCGGGGAGCTGTTTTTT
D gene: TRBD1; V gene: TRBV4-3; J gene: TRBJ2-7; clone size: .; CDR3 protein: CASSQDRDRYEQYF; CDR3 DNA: TGCGCCAGCAGCCAAGATCGGGACAGGTACGAGCAGTACTTC
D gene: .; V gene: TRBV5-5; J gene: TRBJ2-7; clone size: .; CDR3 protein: CASSSGLSYEQYF; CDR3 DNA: TGTGCCAGCAGCTCAGGGTTATCCTACGAGCAGTACTTC
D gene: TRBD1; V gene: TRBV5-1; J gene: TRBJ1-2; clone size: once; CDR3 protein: CASSLEGTGLPVTF; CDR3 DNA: TGCGCCAGCAGCTTGGAAGGGACAGGGCTCCCTGTCACCTTC
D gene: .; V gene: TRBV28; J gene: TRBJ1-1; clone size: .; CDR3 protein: CASSPHMRQRTEAFF; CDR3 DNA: TGTGCCAGCAGTCCACACATGAGGCAGAGGACTGAAGCTTTCTTT
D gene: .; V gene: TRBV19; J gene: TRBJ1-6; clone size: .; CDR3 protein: CASSLGSSYNSPLHF; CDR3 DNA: TGTGCCAGTAGTTTGGGGAGCTCCTATAATTCACCCCTCCACTTT
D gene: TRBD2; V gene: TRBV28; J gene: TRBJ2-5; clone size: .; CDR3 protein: CASSLRLAGAETQYF; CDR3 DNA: TGTGCCAGCAGTTTAAGACTAGCGGGAGCAGAGACCCAGTACTTC
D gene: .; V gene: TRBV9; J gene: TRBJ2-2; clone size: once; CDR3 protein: CASSRAGELFF; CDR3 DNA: TGTGCCAGCAGTCGAGCCGGGGAGCTGTTTTTT
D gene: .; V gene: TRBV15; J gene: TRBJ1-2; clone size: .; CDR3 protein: CATSRDGTFGTGYTF; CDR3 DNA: TGTGCCACCAGCAGAGATGGGACTTTCGGAACCGGCTACACCTTC
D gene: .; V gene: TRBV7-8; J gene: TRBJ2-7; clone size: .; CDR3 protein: CASSPSAARTYEQYF; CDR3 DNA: TGTGCCAGCAGCCCAAGTGCCGCCAGGACCTACGAGCAGTACTTC